This entry features one T cell receptor (beta chain) sequence. Its antigen remains unidentified. These data belong to a study of cytomegalovirus exposure and HLA in healthy donors. Study-wide results and limits: Later, TCR association rates were found to vary by HLA locus, highest for DRB1 and lowest for HLA-C. Later work showed greater clonal expansion in HLA-associated TCR beta chains than in equally common others. As was reported, the HLA-A and HLA-B alleles of most subjects were accurately predicted from TCR beta sequences. Common viral pathogens were later found to be apparently linked to several of the most significant clusters.

PCR used 60 Vbeta primers and 13 Jbeta primers. Measured with immunoSEQ multiplex PCR; TCRdb has only the in-frame clones, and not every one. The sample holds about 150,000 clones, around 74% seen once. This clonotype was obtained from a man in his fifties or sixties in good health and CMV-seropositive. The sequenced sample consisted of PBMCs.

The CDR3 DNA is TGTGCCAGTAGTATCAGACAGACTGACACCGGGGAGCTGTTTTTT. Translated, it gives CASSIRQTDTGELFF. This chain links TRBV19 with TRBJ2-2; tentative D call: TRBD1 (5 bases). The length of the CDR3 is 15 residues. The V end lost 3 bases, the J end lost 3 bases, and 11 bases lay between the germline ends. CDR1 is LNHDA and CDR2 is SQIVND in the germline V gene (reference sequence).